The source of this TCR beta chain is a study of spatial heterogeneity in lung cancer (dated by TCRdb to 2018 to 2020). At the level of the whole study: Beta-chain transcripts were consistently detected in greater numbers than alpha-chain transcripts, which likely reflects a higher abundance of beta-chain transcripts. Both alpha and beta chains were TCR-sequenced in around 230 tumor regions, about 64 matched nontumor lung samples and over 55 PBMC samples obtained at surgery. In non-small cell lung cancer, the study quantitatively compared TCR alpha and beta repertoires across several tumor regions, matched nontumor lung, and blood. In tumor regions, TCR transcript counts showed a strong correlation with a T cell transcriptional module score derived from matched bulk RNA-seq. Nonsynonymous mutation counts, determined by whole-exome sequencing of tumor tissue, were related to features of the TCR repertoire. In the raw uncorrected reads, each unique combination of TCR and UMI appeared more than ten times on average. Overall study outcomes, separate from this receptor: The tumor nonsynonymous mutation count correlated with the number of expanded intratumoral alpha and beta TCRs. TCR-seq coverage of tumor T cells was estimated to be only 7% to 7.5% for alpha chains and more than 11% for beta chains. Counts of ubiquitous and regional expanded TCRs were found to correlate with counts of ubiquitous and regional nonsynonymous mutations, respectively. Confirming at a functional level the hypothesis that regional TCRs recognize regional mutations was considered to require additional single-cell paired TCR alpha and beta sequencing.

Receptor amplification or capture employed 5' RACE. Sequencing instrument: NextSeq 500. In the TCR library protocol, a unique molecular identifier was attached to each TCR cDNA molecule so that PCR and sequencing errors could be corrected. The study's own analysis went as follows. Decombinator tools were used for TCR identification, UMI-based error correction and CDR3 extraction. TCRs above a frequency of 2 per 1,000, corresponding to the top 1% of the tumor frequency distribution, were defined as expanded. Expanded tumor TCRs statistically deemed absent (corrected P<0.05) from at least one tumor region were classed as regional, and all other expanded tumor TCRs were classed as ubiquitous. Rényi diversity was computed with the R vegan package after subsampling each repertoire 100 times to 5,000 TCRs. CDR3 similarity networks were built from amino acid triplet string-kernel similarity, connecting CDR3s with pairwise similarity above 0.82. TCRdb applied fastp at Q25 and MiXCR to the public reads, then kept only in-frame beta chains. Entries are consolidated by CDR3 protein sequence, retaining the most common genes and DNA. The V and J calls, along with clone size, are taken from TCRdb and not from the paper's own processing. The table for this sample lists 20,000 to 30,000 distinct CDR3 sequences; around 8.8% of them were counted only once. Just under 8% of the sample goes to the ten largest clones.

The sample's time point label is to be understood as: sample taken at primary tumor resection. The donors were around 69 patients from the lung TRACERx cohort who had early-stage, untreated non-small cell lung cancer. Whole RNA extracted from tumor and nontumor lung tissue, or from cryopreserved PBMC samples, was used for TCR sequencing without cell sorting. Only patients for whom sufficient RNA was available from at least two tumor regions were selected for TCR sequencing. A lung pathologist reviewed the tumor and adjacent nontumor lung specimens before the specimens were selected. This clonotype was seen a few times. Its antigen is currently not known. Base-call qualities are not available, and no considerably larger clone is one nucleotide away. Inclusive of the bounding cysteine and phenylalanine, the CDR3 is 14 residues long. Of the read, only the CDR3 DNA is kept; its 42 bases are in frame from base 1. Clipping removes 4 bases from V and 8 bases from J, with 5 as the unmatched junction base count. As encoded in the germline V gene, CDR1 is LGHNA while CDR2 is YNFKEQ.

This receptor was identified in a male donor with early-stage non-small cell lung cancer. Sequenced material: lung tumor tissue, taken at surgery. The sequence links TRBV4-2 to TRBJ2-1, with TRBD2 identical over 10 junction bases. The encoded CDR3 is CASSLVAGGYEQFF. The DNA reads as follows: TGTGCCAGCAGCCTCGTAGCGGGAGGTTATGAGCAGTTCTTC.